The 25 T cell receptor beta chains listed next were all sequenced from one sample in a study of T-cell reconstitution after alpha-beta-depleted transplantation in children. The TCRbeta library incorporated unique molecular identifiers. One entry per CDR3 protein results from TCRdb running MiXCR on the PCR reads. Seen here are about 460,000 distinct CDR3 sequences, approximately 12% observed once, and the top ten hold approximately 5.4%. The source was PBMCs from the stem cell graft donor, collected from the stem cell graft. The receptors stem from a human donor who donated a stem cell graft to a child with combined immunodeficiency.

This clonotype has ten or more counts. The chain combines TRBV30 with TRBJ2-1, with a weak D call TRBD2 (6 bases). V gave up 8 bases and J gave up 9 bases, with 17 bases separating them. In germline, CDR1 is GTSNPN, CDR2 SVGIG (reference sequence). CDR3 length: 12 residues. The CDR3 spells CAHGGMGGEQFF. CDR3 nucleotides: TGTGCCCATGGGGGAATGGGGGGTGAGCAGTTCTTC.

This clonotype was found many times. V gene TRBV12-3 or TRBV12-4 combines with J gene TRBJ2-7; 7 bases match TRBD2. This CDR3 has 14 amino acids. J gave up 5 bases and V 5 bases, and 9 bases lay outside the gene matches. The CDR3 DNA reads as TGTGCCAGCAGTCACCAACTAGCGTCCGACGAGCAGTACTTC. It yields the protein CASSHQLASDEQYF.

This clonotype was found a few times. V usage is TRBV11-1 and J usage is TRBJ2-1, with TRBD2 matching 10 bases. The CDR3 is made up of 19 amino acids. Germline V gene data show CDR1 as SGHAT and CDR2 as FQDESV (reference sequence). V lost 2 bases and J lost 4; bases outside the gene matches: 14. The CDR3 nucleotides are TGTGCCAGCAGCTTACCAGCGGGAGGGCCTCTCTCCGCGTACAATGAGCAGTTCTTC. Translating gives CASSLPAGGPLSAYNEQFF.

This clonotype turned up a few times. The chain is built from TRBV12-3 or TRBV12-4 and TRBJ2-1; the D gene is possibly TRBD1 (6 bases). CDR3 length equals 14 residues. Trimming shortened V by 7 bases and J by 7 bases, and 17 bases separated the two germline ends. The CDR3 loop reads CASNTIQGWNEQFF. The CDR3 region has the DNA TGTGCCAGCAACACAATACAGGGTTGGAATGAGCAGTTCTTC.

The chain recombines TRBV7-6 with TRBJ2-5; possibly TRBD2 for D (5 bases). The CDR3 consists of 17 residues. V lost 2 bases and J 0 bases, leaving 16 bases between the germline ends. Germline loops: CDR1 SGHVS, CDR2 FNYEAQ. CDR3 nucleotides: TGTGCCAGCAGCTTACTCCAAAGGTTCGGGAACCAAGAGACCCAGTACTTC. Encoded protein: CASSLLQRFGNQETQYF.

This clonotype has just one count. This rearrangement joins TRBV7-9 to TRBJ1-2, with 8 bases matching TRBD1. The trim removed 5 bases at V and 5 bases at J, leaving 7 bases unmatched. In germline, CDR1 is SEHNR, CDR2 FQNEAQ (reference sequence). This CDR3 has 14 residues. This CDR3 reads CASSRGQGSYGYTF. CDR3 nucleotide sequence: TGTGCCAGCAGCCGTGGACAGGGATCGTATGGCTACACCTTC.

The CDR3 sequence: CASSEEHNEQFF. The CDR3 region has the DNA TGTGCCAGCAGTGAAGAACACAATGAGCAGTTCTTC. This chain uses TRBV25-1 with TRBJ2-1, with D unclear. V was clipped by 2 bases and J by 5 bases, with 4 bases between them. CDR1 and CDR2 from the germline V gene are MGHDK and SYGVNS. This CDR3 contains 12 residues.

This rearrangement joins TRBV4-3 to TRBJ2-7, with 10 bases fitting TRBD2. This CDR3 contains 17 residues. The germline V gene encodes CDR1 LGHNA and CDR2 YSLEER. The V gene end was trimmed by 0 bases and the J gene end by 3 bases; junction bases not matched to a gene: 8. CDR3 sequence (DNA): TGCGCCAGCAGCCAAGATGGGGGGACTAGCGCGTTCTACGAGCAGTACTTC. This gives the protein CASSQDGGTSAFYEQYF.

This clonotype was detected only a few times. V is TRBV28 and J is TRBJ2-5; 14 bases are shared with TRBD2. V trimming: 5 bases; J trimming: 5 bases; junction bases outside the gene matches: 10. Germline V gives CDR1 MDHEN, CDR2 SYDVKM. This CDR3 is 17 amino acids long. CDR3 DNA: TGTGCCAGCAGTGGGAGAGGACTAGCGGGAGGTCGTGAGACCCAGTACTTC. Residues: CASSGRGLAGGRETQYF.

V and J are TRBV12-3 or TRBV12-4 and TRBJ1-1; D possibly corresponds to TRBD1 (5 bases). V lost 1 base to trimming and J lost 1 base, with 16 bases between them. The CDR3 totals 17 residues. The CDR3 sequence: CASSLDGWTLPNTEAFF. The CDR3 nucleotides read TGTGCCAGCAGTTTAGATGGGTGGACACTGCCGAACACTGAAGCTTTCTTT.

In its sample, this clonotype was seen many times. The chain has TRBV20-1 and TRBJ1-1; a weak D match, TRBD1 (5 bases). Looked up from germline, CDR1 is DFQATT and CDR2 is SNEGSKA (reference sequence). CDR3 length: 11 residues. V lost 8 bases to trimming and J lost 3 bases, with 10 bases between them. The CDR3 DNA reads TGCAGTACCAGGGCCTACACTGAAGCTTTCTTT. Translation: CSTRAYTEAFF.

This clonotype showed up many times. CDR3 sequence (DNA): TGTGCCAGCAGTTACACCGCCTCTAGGAATGAGCAGTTCTTC. Encoded protein: CASSYTASRNEQFF. This chain connects TRBV6-5 to TRBJ2-1, with unresolved D. This CDR3 has 14 amino acids. CDR1 MNHEY and CDR2 SVGAGI come from the germline V gene. Trimming stripped 2 bases from V and 7 bases from J, with 12 bases between.

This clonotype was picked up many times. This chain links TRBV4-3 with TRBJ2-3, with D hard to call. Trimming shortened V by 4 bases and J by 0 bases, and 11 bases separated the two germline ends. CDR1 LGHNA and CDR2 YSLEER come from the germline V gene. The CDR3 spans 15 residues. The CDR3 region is CASSPQGRSTDTQYF. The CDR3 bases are TGCGCCAGCAGCCCCCAAGGAAGGAGCACAGATACGCAGTATTTT.

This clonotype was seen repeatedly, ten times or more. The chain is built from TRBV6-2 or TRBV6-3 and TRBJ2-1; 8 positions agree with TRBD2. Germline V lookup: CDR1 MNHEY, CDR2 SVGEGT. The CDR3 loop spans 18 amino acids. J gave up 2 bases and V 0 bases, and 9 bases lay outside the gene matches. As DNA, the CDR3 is TGTGCCAGCAGTTACTCGATCCTTCTAGCGGGTACCTACAATGAGCAGTTCTTC. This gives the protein CASSYSILLAGTYNEQFF.

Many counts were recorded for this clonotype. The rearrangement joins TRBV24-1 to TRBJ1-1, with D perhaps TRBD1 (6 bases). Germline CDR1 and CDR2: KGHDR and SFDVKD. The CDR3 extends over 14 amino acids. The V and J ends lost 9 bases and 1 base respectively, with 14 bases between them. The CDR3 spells CATSRGPTNTEAFF. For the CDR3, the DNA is TGTGCCACCTCCAGGGGACCAACGAACACTGAAGCTTTCTTT.

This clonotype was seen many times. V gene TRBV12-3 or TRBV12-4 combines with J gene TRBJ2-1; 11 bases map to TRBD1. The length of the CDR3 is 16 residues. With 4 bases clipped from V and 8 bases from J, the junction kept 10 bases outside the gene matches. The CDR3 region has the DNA TGTGCCAGCAGTTCATCCGGGACAGGGGGGTTCCATGAGCAGTTCTTC. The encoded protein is CASSSSGTGGFHEQFF.

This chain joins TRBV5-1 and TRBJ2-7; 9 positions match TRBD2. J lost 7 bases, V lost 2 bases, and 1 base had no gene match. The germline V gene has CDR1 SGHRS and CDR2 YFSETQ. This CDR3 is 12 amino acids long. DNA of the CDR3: TGCGCCAGCAGCTTTAGCGGGGGAGAGCAGTACTTC. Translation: CASSFSGGEQYF.

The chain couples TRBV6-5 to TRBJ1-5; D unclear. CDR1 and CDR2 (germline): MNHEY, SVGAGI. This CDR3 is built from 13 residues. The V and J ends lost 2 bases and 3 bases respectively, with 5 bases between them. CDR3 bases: TGTGCCAGCAGTTACGGAACCAATCAGCCCCAGCATTTT. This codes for CASSYGTNQPQHF.

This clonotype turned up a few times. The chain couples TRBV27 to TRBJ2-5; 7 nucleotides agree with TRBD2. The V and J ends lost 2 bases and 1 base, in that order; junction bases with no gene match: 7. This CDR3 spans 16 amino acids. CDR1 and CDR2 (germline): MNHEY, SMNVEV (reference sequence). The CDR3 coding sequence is TGTGCCAGCAGTTTAGGTGGGGACTACCCCCAAGAGACCCAGTACTTC. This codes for CASSLGGDYPQETQYF.

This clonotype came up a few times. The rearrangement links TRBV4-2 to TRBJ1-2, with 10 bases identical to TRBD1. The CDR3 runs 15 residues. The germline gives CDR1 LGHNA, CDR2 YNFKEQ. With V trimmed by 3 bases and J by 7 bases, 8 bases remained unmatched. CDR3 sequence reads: CASSQVDRGSGGYTF. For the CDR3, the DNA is TGTGCCAGCAGCCAGGTGGACAGGGGGTCTGGTGGCTACACCTTC.

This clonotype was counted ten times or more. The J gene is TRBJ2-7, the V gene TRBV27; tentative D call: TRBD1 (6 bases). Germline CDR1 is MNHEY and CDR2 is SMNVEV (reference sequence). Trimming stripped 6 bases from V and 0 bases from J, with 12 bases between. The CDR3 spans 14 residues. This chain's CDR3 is CASSPGQISYEQYF. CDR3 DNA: TGTGCCAGCAGCCCTGGACAGATCTCCTACGAGCAGTACTTC.

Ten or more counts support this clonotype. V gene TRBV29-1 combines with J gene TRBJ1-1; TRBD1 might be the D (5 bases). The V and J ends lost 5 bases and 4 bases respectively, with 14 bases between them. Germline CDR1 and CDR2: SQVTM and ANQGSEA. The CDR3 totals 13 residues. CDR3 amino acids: CSVRPSGSTEAFF. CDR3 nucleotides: TGCAGCGTTCGCCCCTCAGGGTCCACTGAAGCTTTCTTT.

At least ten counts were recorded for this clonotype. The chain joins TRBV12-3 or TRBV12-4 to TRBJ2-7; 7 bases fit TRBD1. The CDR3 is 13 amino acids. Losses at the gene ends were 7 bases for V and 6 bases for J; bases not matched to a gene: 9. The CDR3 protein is CASKGTEYGEQYF. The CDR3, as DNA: TGTGCCAGCAAGGGGACAGAGTATGGCGAGCAGTACTTC.

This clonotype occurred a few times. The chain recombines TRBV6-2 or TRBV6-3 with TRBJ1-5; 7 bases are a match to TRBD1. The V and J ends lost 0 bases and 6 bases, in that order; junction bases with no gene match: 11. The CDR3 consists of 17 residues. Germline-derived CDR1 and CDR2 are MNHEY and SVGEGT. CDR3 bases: TGTGCCAGCAGTTACTCGGGAAGGGGGCGGATGGGTCAGCCCCAGCATTTT. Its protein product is CASSYSGRGRMGQPQHF.

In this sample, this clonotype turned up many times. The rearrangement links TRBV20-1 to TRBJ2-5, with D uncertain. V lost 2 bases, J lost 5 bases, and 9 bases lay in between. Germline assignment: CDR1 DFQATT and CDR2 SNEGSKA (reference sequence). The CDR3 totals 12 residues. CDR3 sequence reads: CSARPSRETQYF. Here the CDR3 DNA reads TGCAGTGCTAGACCCTCTCGGGAGACCCAGTACTTC.